This T cell receptor beta chain is drawn from a study of blood T cell repertoires in COVID-19. Study details: Samples taken during acute and convalescent COVID-19 were collected in the United States, Italy and Spain. PBMCs, B-cell-depleted T cells, or T cells were the source of the cDNA or gDNA that made up the material.

In the study's own analysis: Amplification of reference gene primers was used by the study to estimate nucleated cell counts. The table came from immunoSEQ multiplex PCR; TCRdb's copy has only in-frame clones and leaves some out. That table gives V, J and clone size, and the DNA gave D and trimming. The table lists over 250,000 clones, about nine tenths of them singletons. Trimming took 0 bases from V and 2 from J; bases not matched to a gene: 3. CDR1 is SGHNT and CDR2 is YENEEA in the germline V gene. CDR3 length: 15 amino acids. This clone was seen once. This sequence was found in a woman aged 60-75 years with acute or convalescent COVID-19. The source material was peripheral blood. The genes are TRBV11-3 and TRBJ1-1; 7 bases are a match to TRBD1. CDR3 nucleotides: TGTGCCAGCAGCTTAGATGGGACAGCAAACACTGAAGCTTTCTTT. This gives the protein CASSLDGTANTEAFF.